The 21 T cell receptor beta chains below come from one sample, sequenced in a study of blood T cell repertoires in COVID-19. Profiling relied on immunoSEQ multiplex PCR, and the TCRdb table lists in-frame clones only, not all of them. The top ten clones hold approximately 13% of a sample with 180,000 or so clones, more than 60% of them seen once. The sequenced material came from peripheral blood. The receptor source for this set is a man in his forties or fifties who had recovered from COVID-19.

This chain joins TRBV10-1 and TRBJ1-2, with unresolved D. With 3 bases removed from V and 7 bases from J, the gap between germline ends came to 12 bases. The CDR3 runs to 13 residues. CDR1 and CDR2 (germline): WNHNN, SYGVQD (reference sequence). The CDR3 here is CASSDTGFSGYTF. CDR3 sequence (DNA): TGCGCCAGCAGTGACACCGGGTTCAGTGGCTACACCTTC.

Written as DNA, the CDR3 is TGTGCCAGCAGGACAGAAGACCTATCCGGCTACACCTTC. Translating gives CASRTEDLSGYTF. This chain links TRBV2 with TRBJ1-2; maybe TRBD1 (5 bases). Trimming pared 6 bases from V and 8 bases from J, leaving 16 bases between. This CDR3 comprises 13 residues. Looked up from germline, CDR1 is SNHLY and CDR2 is FYNNEI.

This clone was picked up a small number of times. CDR3 nucleotide sequence: TGTGCCAGCAGCACCGACAGGGCCACTGAAGCTTTCTTT. Protein sequence: CASSTDRATEAFF. The rearrangement links TRBV7-9 to TRBJ1-1; 7 bases map to TRBD1. Germline assignment: CDR1 SEHNR and CDR2 FQNEAQ (reference sequence). The CDR3 has 13 residues. The trim removed 5 bases at V and 4 bases at J, leaving 4 bases unmatched.

V usage is TRBV5-1 and J usage is TRBJ2-7; 15 bases are shared with TRBD2. The CDR3 contains 17 residues. In germline, CDR1 is SGHRS, CDR2 YFSETQ. J gave up 4 bases and V 0 bases, and 5 bases lay outside the gene matches. CDR3 bases: TGCGCCAGCAGCTTGGGGACTAGCGGGAGGGGCTTGTACGAGCAGTACTTC. Residues: CASSLGTSGRGLYEQYF. Variable domain in full (rest from reference TRBV5-1 and TRBJ2-7): KAGVTQTPRYLIKTRGQQVTLSCSPISGHRSVSWYQQTPGQGLQFLFEYFSETQRNKGNFPGRFSGRQFSNSRSEMNVSTLELGDSALYLCASSLGTSGRGLYEQYFGPGTRLTVT.

The sample holds one count of this clone. The CDR3 region is CASRLYGTSGTTDTQYF. Written as DNA, the CDR3 is TGTGCCAGTAGACTCTATGGGACTAGCGGGACCACAGATACGCAGTATTTT. This chain joins TRBV19 and TRBJ2-3; 13 positions agree with TRBD2. The CDR3 covers 17 residues. Germline V gene data show CDR1 as LNHDA and CDR2 as SQIVND (reference sequence). The trim removed 6 bases at V and 2 bases at J, leaving 8 bases unmatched.

The chain joins TRBV7-8 to TRBJ1-2; D gene uncertain. The CDR3 has 14 amino acids. The V end was cut by 4 bases, the J end by 8 bases, with 17 bases between. Looked up from germline, CDR1 is SGHVS and CDR2 is FQNEAQ. CDR3 nucleotide sequence: TGTGCCAGCAGCTCCGCCGGCGGTCCGGGGGGCTACACCTTC. It yields the protein CASSSAGGPGGYTF.

The genes are TRBV7-9 and TRBJ2-2; TRBD2 is a possible D gene (5 bases). The CDR3 contains 16 residues. V lost 5 bases to trimming and J lost 0 bases, with 13 bases between them. CDR1 SEHNR and CDR2 FQNEAQ come from the germline V gene (reference sequence). The CDR3 DNA follows: TGTGCCAGCAGCCCGAGGGAGTGGTCGAACACCGGGGAGCTGTTTTTT. Translated: CASSPREWSNTGELFF.

This clone was picked up one time. This sequence joins TRBV6-5 and TRBJ1-1; 8 bases agree with TRBD1. Germline loops: CDR1 MNHEY, CDR2 SVGAGI. The CDR3 is 15 residues long. After removal of 8 bases from V and 2 bases from J, the junction contained 10 bases not matched to a gene. The CDR3 sequence: CASRDRGAFNTEAFF. The CDR3 DNA reads TGTGCCAGCCGAGACAGGGGTGCCTTCAACACTGAAGCTTTCTTT.

This clone appeared a few times. The gene calls are TRBV28 and TRBJ2-7; 14 bases are a match to TRBD2. CDR1 and CDR2 from the germline V gene are MDHEN and SYDVKM. CDR3 length: 16 amino acids. V was clipped by 5 bases and J by 7 bases; unmatched bases: 10. As DNA, the CDR3 is TGTGCCAGCAGTGGGATGGGACTAGCGGGAGTGGGGGAGCAGTACTTC. Amino acids: CASSGMGLAGVGEQYF.

The genes are TRBV2 and TRBJ1-1; 8 nucleotides align to TRBD1. V gave up 11 bases and J gave up 11 bases; unmatched junction bases: 16. CDR1 SNHLY and CDR2 FYNNEI come from the germline V gene. The CDR3 runs 13 residues. The CDR3 is CAGGKGQGLEAFF. The CDR3 coding sequence is TGTGCCGGAGGTAAAGGACAGGGTCTTGAGGCTTTCTTT.

This rearrangement joins TRBV10-1 to TRBJ1-1; 7 bases agree with TRBD1. This CDR3 has 17 residues. From germline, CDR1 is WNHNN and CDR2 SYGVQD (reference sequence). V gave up 6 bases and J gave up 0 bases; unmatched junction bases: 13. The CDR3 sequence is CASRGQKGQPMNTEAFF. Here the CDR3 DNA reads TGCGCCAGCAGGGGACAGAAGGGACAACCCATGAACACTGAAGCTTTCTTT.

The chain links TRBV14 to TRBJ2-5; D might be TRBD1 (5 bases). V lost 6 bases and J lost 7, with 12 bases in between. The CDR3 is made up of 12 amino acids. The germline V gene encodes CDR1 SGHDN and CDR2 FVKESK. The CDR3 reads CASRGQVRTQYF. The CDR3 bases are TGTGCCAGCAGGGGGCAGGTACGGACCCAGTACTTC.

The chain carries TRBV5-1 and TRBJ2-5, with D possibly matching TRBD1 (6 bases). V lost 3 bases and J 3 bases, leaving 12 bases between the germline ends. The germline CDR1 and CDR2 sequences are SGHRS and YFSETQ. The CDR3 is 14 amino acids. CDR3 bases: TGCGCCAGCAGCTCTCAGGGGTCCAAAGAGACCCAGTACTTC. Amino acids: CASSSQGSKETQYF.

This chain uses TRBV5-8 with TRBJ1-5; TRBD1 is a possible D gene (6 bases). This CDR3 comprises 16 residues. Germline V CDR1 and CDR2: SGHTS, YDEGEE. The V and J ends lost 2 bases and 1 base respectively, with 13 bases between them. The CDR3 DNA reads TGTGCCAGCAGCTTCAGGGGCCAGGGGAGCAATCAGCCCCAGCATTTT. Its translation is CASSFRGQGSNQPQHF.

The genes are TRBV19 and TRBJ1-1; TRBD1 is a possible D gene (5 bases). V dropped 6 bases and J dropped 0 bases, with 8 bases sitting between them. From germline, CDR1 is LNHDA and CDR2 SQIVND (reference sequence). The CDR3 totals 13 residues. Written as DNA, the CDR3 is TGTGCCAGTAGCCAACAGGTGAACACTGAAGCTTTCTTT. This translates into CASSQQVNTEAFF.

J is TRBJ2-5 and V is TRBV29-1; TRBD2 matches 12 bases. V shed 6 bases, J shed 4 bases, and the junction held 0 bases outside the gene matches. The CDR3 totals 12 residues. In germline, CDR1 is SQVTM, CDR2 ANQGSEA. The CDR3 reads CSVGLAGETQYF. As DNA, the CDR3 is TGCAGCGTGGGACTAGCGGGAGAGACCCAGTACTTC.

The gene calls are TRBV11-2 and TRBJ1-4; D perhaps matches TRBD1 (5 bases). This CDR3 contains 17 residues. Germline V gives CDR1 SGHAT, CDR2 FQNNGV. Between the trimmed V and J ends, which lost 1 base and 4 bases, there was a span of 16 bases. Here the CDR3 reads CASSLGEGTTYNEKLFF. CDR3 nucleotides: TGTGCCAGCAGCTTAGGGGAGGGGACGACATATAATGAAAAACTGTTTTTT.

The rearrangement joins TRBV19 to TRBJ1-5, with TRBD1 identical over 8 bases. Losses at the gene ends were 5 bases for V and 7 bases for J; bases not matched to a gene: 7. The CDR3 consists of 14 residues. Germline assignment: CDR1 LNHDA and CDR2 SQIVND (reference sequence). The CDR3 loop is CASSLGQGRQPQHF. The CDR3 bases are TGTGCCAGTAGTCTCGGACAGGGACGGCAGCCCCAGCATTTT.

In its sample, this clone ranks as medium-sized (0.01 to 0.1%). The chain links TRBV28 to TRBJ2-7; D is uncertain. In germline, CDR1 is MDHEN, CDR2 SYDVKM. Between the trimmed V and J ends, which lost 2 bases and 2 bases, there was a span of 4 bases. The CDR3 consists of 12 residues. The CDR3 region is CASSLNTYEQYF. The CDR3 DNA sequence: TGTGCCAGCAGTTTAAACACCTACGAGCAGTACTTC. Drawing the rest from reference TRBV28 and TRBJ2-7, the complete variable domain is DVKVTQSSRYLVKRTGEKVFLECVQDMDHENMFWYRQDPGLGLRLIYFSYDVKMKEKGDIPEGYSVSREKKERFSLILESASTNQTSMYLCASSLNTYEQYFGPGTRLTVT.

The V gene is TRBV2, the J gene TRBJ1-1; possibly TRBD1 for D (5 bases). Trimming left V 6 bases short and J 6 bases short, with 14 bases between. CDR1 and CDR2 (germline): SNHLY, FYNNEI. The CDR3 totals 13 residues. The CDR3: CASRTAPGPEAFF. The CDR3 DNA sequence: TGTGCCAGCAGGACAGCCCCAGGACCTGAAGCTTTCTTT.

The genes are TRBV3-1 (or the pseudogene TRBV3-2) and TRBJ2-7; 13 bases align to TRBD2. After removal of 1 base from V and 5 bases from J, the junction contained 8 bases not matched to a gene. The CDR3 length is 17 residues. Germline lookup yields CDR1 LGHDT and CDR2 YNNKEL (reference sequence). CDR3 sequence: CASSQGQWTSGRDEQYF. The CDR3 coding sequence is TGTGCCAGCAGCCAAGGCCAATGGACTAGCGGGAGAGACGAGCAGTACTTC.